The 21 T cell receptor beta chains presented below share a single source sample, sequenced in a study of blood T cell repertoires in COVID-19. Sequencing was performed with immunoSEQ multiplex PCR; in TCRdb, only in-frame clones are kept and a portion is missing. Of about 220,000 clones in the sample, roughly 85% were seen once. Sequencing input: peripheral blood. The receptors were sampled from a woman between 65 and 79 years old with COVID-19, enrolled during active disease.

The count of this clone is one. The rearrangement joins TRBV9 to TRBJ2-5; D gene ambiguous. The CDR3 runs to 14 residues. Trimming shortened V by 0 bases and J by 5 bases, and 11 bases separated the two germline ends. Germline V lookup: CDR1 SGDLS, CDR2 YYNGEE. The CDR3 protein is CASSVVDTGETQYF. The CDR3 bases are TGTGCCAGCAGCGTAGTTGACACTGGGGAGACCCAGTACTTC. Full variable domain (rest looked up from reference TRBV9 and TRBJ2-5): DSGVTQTPKHLITATGQRVTLRCSPRSGDLSVYWYQQSLDQGLQFLIQYYNGEERAKGNILERFSAQQFPDLHSELNLSSLELGDSALYFCASSVVDTGETQYFGPGTRLLVL.

In its sample, this clone was seen once. The chain has TRBV29-1 and TRBJ2-5, with TRBD2 identical over 7 bases. Germline V gene sequence: CDR1 SQVTM, CDR2 ANQGSEA. CDR3 size: 12 residues. V was pared by 2 bases and J by 4 bases, with 1 base of the junction left unmatched. CDR3 bases: TGCAGCGTTGAATCGGGGGGAGAGACCCAGTACTTC. Amino acid sequence: CSVESGGETQYF.

The chain combines TRBV7-6 with TRBJ1-1, with D possibly matching TRBD1 (5 bases). The germline V and J ends were trimmed by 4 bases and 2 bases, with 14 bases remaining between them. Per the germline V gene, CDR1 is SGHVS and CDR2 is FNYEAQ. The CDR3 has 15 amino acids. The CDR3 loop reads CASSSERGFNTEAFF. CDR3 coding DNA: TGTGCCAGCAGCTCGGAGCGGGGGTTTAACACTGAAGCTTTCTTT.

The V and J genes are TRBV12-3 or TRBV12-4 and TRBJ1-1; D is ambiguous. The CDR3 loop spans 13 amino acids. Deletions cut 2 bases from V and 3 bases from J, with 7 bases between. CDR3 sequence reads: CASSLNEDTEAFF. The CDR3 DNA is TGTGCCAGCAGTTTAAACGAGGACACTGAAGCTTTCTTT.

The chain links TRBV20-1 to TRBJ1-2; 10 bases align to TRBD1. Germline assignment: CDR1 DFQATT and CDR2 SNEGSKA (reference sequence). V gave up 3 bases and J gave up 2 bases; unmatched junction bases: 3. The CDR3 totals 14 residues. The CDR3 DNA follows: TGCAGTGCTAGTCCGACAGGGGGCAACTATGGCTACACCTTC. Translation: CSASPTGGNYGYTF.

V and J are TRBV7-9 and TRBJ2-7, with a weak D call TRBD2 (6 bases). CDR1 is SEHNR and CDR2 is FQNEAQ in the germline V gene (reference sequence). CDR3 size: 16 residues. Trimming removed 2 bases at V and 2 bases at J, with 16 bases between. In DNA, the CDR3 is TGTGCCAGCAGCTTAAGTAGCCTAGCGACTCCCTACGAGCAGTACTTC. Amino acid sequence: CASSLSSLATPYEQYF.

The chain carries TRBV19 and TRBJ2-2, with 10 bases matching TRBD1. Trimming cost V 10 bases and J 7 bases; bases outside gene matches: 6. From germline, CDR1 is LNHDA and CDR2 SQIVND (reference sequence). The CDR3 length is 13 residues. Written as DNA, the CDR3 is TGTGCCACCTGGGACAGGGGTGGCGGGGAGCTGTTTTTT. It is translated as CATWDRGGGELFF.

The chain links TRBV2 to TRBJ2-3, with D perhaps matching TRBD2 (5 bases). This CDR3 has 16 amino acids. The V end was cut by 0 bases, the J end by 0 bases, with 10 bases between. Germline V lookup: CDR1 SNHLY, CDR2 FYNNEI. The CDR3 loop is CASSEAPAASTDTQYF. The DNA of the CDR3 is TGTGCCAGCAGTGAAGCCCCAGCGGCTAGCACAGATACGCAGTATTTT.

The genes are TRBV19 and TRBJ1-6; the D gene is possibly TRBD1 (5 bases). V lost 6 bases and J 10 bases, leaving 13 bases between the germline ends. The CDR3 extends over 13 amino acids. CDR1 is LNHDA, CDR2 SQIVND, per germline (reference sequence). CDR3 loop: CASRRGLRSPLHF. CDR3 nucleotide sequence: TGTGCCAGTAGACGGGGGTTACGCTCACCCCTCCACTTT.

The V call is TRBV9, the J call TRBJ2-1, with 9 bases identical to TRBD2. This CDR3 contains 19 residues. Germline lookup yields CDR1 SGDLS and CDR2 YYNGEE. The junction had 19 bases not matched to a gene; V was cut back by 0 bases and J by 9 bases. The CDR3 nucleotides read TGTGCCAGCAGCGTAGACCCCTATGGTTTTGCGGGGGGGCAAGGTGAGCAGTTCTTC. Its protein product is CASSVDPYGFAGGQGEQFF.

The chain is built from TRBV12-3 or TRBV12-4 and TRBJ2-1; 11 nucleotides align to TRBD1. V gave up 4 bases and J gave up 7 bases; unmatched junction bases: 0. The CDR3 is 13 amino acids. CDR3 sequence (DNA): TGTGCCAGCAGTTGGGACAGGGGGAATGAGCAGTTCTTC. It yields the protein CASSWDRGNEQFF.

The chain links TRBV3-1 (or the pseudogene TRBV3-2) to TRBJ1-1; TRBD1 might be the D (5 bases). Germline-derived CDR1 and CDR2 are LGHDT and YNNKEL (reference sequence). Trimming left V 7 bases short and J 0 bases short, with 18 bases between. The CDR3 runs 16 residues. CDR3 in DNA: TGTGCCAGCACTACAAGAAGGGGAGGGGTGAACACTGAAGCTTTCTTT. Translating it yields CASTTRRGGVNTEAFF.

This sequence joins TRBV11-3 and TRBJ1-6; D is perhaps TRBD1 (6 bases). The germline V and J ends were trimmed by 2 bases and 8 bases, with 13 bases remaining between them. Per germline, CDR1 SGHNT and CDR2 YENEEA. This CDR3 has 15 amino acids. CDR3 nucleotide sequence: TGTGCCAGCAGCTTAACCGGGGGGCTATATTCACCCCTCCACTTT. Protein: CASSLTGGLYSPLHF.

This chain uses TRBV5-1 with TRBJ1-6, with a tentative D call TRBD1 (6 bases). V lost 2 bases, J lost 7 bases, and 10 bases lay in between. The V gene's germline CDR1 is SGHRS and CDR2 YFSETQ. This CDR3 contains 14 residues. CDR3 nucleotides: TGCGCCAGCAGCTTAGACAGGAGGAATTCACCCCTCCACTTT. It is translated as CASSLDRRNSPLHF.

The chain recombines TRBV18 with TRBJ1-1; 9 bases are a match to TRBD1. The CDR3 has 14 amino acids. V trimming: 5 bases; J trimming: 8 bases; junction bases outside the gene matches: 9. Germline assignment: CDR1 KGHSH and CDR2 LQKENI. The CDR3 DNA is TGTGCCAGCTCAGCGGGACAGGGAGAGCGAGAAGCTTTCTTT. Translating it yields CASSAGQGEREAFF.

V and J are TRBV29-1 and TRBJ1-2, with a weak D call TRBD1 (5 bases). CDR3 length: 13 amino acids. Germline V gives CDR1 SQVTM, CDR2 ANQGSEA. The germline V and J ends were trimmed by 4 bases and 2 bases, with 11 bases remaining between them. CDR3 sequence reads: CSVAARANYGYTF. As DNA, the CDR3 is TGCAGCGTTGCAGCCAGGGCAAACTATGGCTACACCTTC.

This chain connects TRBV6-5 to TRBJ2-1; 8 bases map to TRBD1. CDR1 is MNHEY, CDR2 SVGAGI, per germline. Losses at the gene ends were 4 bases for V and 7 bases for J; bases not matched to a gene: 6. The length of the CDR3 is 14 residues. The CDR3 coding sequence is TGTGCCAGCAGTTCCTGGGACAGGAGGAATGAGCAGTTCTTC. Its protein product is CASSSWDRRNEQFF.

The chain has TRBV15 and TRBJ1-1; D is possibly TRBD1 (5 bases). Germline V gene sequence: CDR1 LNHNV, CDR2 YYDKDF (reference sequence). V was pared by 0 bases and J by 11 bases, with 19 bases between. The CDR3 covers 15 residues. CDR3: CATSRDLSRPNRAFF. Written as DNA, the CDR3 is TGTGCCACCAGCAGAGATCTGAGCAGACCAAACAGGGCTTTCTTT.

This chain connects TRBV19 to TRBJ1-5; tentatively, D is TRBD1 (6 bases). The CDR3 extends over 14 amino acids. Germline CDR1 is LNHDA and CDR2 is SQIVND (reference sequence). V was clipped by 5 bases and J by 8 bases, with 16 bases between them. For the CDR3, the DNA is TGTGCCAGTAGTCCATACAGGGTGGGAGAGCCCCAGCATTTT. Protein product: CASSPYRVGEPQHF.

The chain is built from TRBV11-2 and TRBJ2-1; D is perhaps TRBD2 (6 bases). CDR3 length equals 14 residues. The V and J ends lost 9 bases and 5 bases respectively, with 17 bases between them. Germline V gives CDR1 SGHAT, CDR2 FQNNGV. The CDR3 loop reads CASAPAGRHNEQFF. CDR3 bases: TGTGCCAGTGCCCCTGCGGGGAGACACAATGAGCAGTTCTTC.

The J gene is TRBJ2-6, the V gene TRBV29-1; the D gene is possibly TRBD1 (6 bases). V was trimmed by 2 bases and J by 3 bases, leaving 11 bases between them. Germline lookup yields CDR1 SQVTM and CDR2 ANQGSEA. The CDR3 covers 15 residues. CDR3 residues: CSVEHRVFGANVLTF. The DNA for the CDR3 is TGCAGCGTTGAACACAGGGTCTTTGGGGCCAACGTCCTGACTTTC.